These 24 T cell receptor beta chains originate from one sample sequenced in a study of T cell responses to AZD1222 COVID-19 vaccine. The method was immunoSEQ multiplex PCR; TCRdb's version includes in-frame clones alone and lacks a portion of them. Of more than 95,000 clones listed, approximately 86% are singletons. The sample here was peripheral blood, taken 28 days after the second dose of the MenACWY control vaccine. The receptors shown here come from an adult who received the MenACWY meningococcal vaccine as a control.

The chain recombines TRBV29-1 with TRBJ2-1, with D uncertain. Germline V gives CDR1 SQVTM, CDR2 ANQGSEA. There are 11 residues in the CDR3. Trimming shortened V by 0 bases and J by 12 bases, and 9 bases separated the two germline ends. In DNA form, the CDR3 reads TGCAGCGTTGAAGATATAGAGTGGCAGTTCTTC. Translated, it gives CSVEDIEWQFF.

This chain joins TRBV28 and TRBJ1-2; TRBD1 might be the D (6 bases). The CDR3 has 11 residues. V shed 4 bases and J shed 8 bases, with 8 bases lying between them. Germline V CDR1 and CDR2: MDHEN, SYDVKM. Here the CDR3 DNA reads TGTGCCAGCAGTTCAGACAGGGGCTACACCTTC. Encoded protein: CASSSDRGYTF.

This clone was recorded a few times. The chain recombines TRBV7-2 with TRBJ2-7; D not certain. Trimming removed 2 bases from V and 4 bases from J, with 9 bases in between. The length of the CDR3 is 13 residues. Germline V lookup: CDR1 SGHTA, CDR2 FQGNSA. The chain's CDR3 is CASSLWQTYEQYF. The DNA of the CDR3 is TGTGCCAGCAGCTTATGGCAGACATACGAGCAGTACTTC.

This clone has a single count. The chain has TRBV30 and TRBJ2-3; D is undetermined. This CDR3 has 12 residues. Deletions cut 6 bases from V and 5 bases from J, with 12 bases between. CDR1 is GTSNPN and CDR2 is SVGIG in the germline V gene (reference sequence). CDR3 amino acids: CACNANKDTQYF. DNA of the CDR3: TGTGCCTGTAACGCAAACAAAGATACGCAGTATTTT. The full variable domain, completed using reference TRBV30 and TRBJ2-3, is SQTIHQWPATLVQPVGSPLSLECTVEGTSNPNLYWYRQAAGRGLQLLFYSVGIGQISSEVPQNLSASRPQDRQFILSSKKLLLSDSGFYLCACNANKDTQYFGPGTRLTVL.

This clone was recorded once. The rearrangement links TRBV4-3 to TRBJ1-2; tentatively, D is TRBD1 (5 bases). Trimming took 1 base from V and 4 from J, leaving 16 bases between them. Per germline, CDR1 LGHNA and CDR2 YSLEER. CDR3 length: 16 amino acids. Written as DNA, the CDR3 is TGCGCCAGCAGCCAAGGTGTTAACAGGACCCCCTATGGCTACACCTTC. This translates into CASSQGVNRTPYGYTF.

The genes are TRBV28 and TRBJ2-5; tentatively, D is TRBD1 or TRBD2 (6 bases each). Trimming took off 9 bases at V and 5 bases at J, with 19 bases between the two ends. The CDR3 is 14 residues long. Germline CDR1 MDHEN, CDR2 SYDVKM. The CDR3 DNA follows: TGTGCCAGTCCTCTAGGGGGGTTTGAGGAGACCCAGTACTTC. Translation gives CASPLGGFEETQYF. The full variable domain, its missing parts supplied by reference TRBV28 and TRBJ2-5, is DVKVTQSSRYLVKRTGEKVFLECVQDMDHENMFWYRQDPGLGLRLIYFSYDVKMKEKGDIPEGYSVSREKKERFSLILESASTNQTSMYLCASPLGGFEETQYFGPGTRLLVL.

This clone has just a few counts. The genes are TRBV5-5 and TRBJ1-3, with D tentatively TRBD1 (5 bases). This CDR3 region has 13 residues. The germline CDR1 and CDR2 sequences are SGHKS and YYEKEE (reference sequence). The V end lost 4 bases, the J end lost 6 bases, and 11 bases lay between the germline ends. The CDR3 loop reads CASSPGGENTIYF. CDR3 in DNA: TGTGCCAGCAGCCCCGGGGGGGAAAACACCATATATTTT.

The rearrangement links TRBV5-3 to TRBJ2-3; possibly TRBD1 or TRBD2 for D (10 bases each). TRBV5-3 falls under the ORF class, with uncertain function. CDR3 length equals 20 residues. V gave up 1 base and J gave up 6 bases, with 30 bases separating them. This CDR3 reads CARSLKGTGVHGLAADTQYF. The CDR3 DNA sequence: TGTGCCAGAAGCTTGAAGGGGACAGGGGTGCATGGACTAGCGGCGGATACGCAGTATTTT.

The V gene is TRBV7-2, the J gene TRBJ1-1; D not certain. The CDR3 is made up of 15 amino acids. Trimming left V 1 base short and J 3 bases short, with 12 bases between. Germline V gene sequence: CDR1 SGHTA, CDR2 FQGNSA. The chain's CDR3 is CASSLGRGRDTEAFF. As DNA, the CDR3 is TGTGCCAGCAGCTTAGGTAGAGGGCGGGACACTGAAGCTTTCTTT. The full variable domain, with the rest looked up from reference TRBV7-2 and TRBJ1-1, is GAGVSQSPSNKVTEKGKDVELRCDPISGHTALYWYRQSLGQGLEFLIYFQGNSAPDKSGLPSDRFSAERTGGSVSTLTIQRTQQEDSAVYLCASSLGRGRDTEAFFGQGTRLTVV.

This clone was picked up one time. The chain carries TRBV6-5 and TRBJ1-2; D unresolved. V dropped 2 bases and J dropped 2 bases, with 6 bases sitting between them. The CDR3 extends over 13 amino acids. Germline-derived CDR1 and CDR2 are MNHEY and SVGAGI. This CDR3 reads CASSYGPNYGYTF. The DNA of the CDR3 is TGTGCCAGCAGTTACGGGCCCAACTATGGCTACACCTTC.

The rearrangement uses TRBV5-5 and TRBJ1-2; D perhaps matches TRBD1 (5 bases). Trimming cost V 0 bases and J 11 bases, with 8 bases left between them. This CDR3 comprises 11 residues. Per germline, CDR1 SGHKS and CDR2 YYEKEE (reference sequence). CDR3: CASSLVGDYTF. The CDR3 region has the DNA TGTGCCAGCAGCTTGGTGGGGGATTACACCTTC.

The chain is built from TRBV28 and TRBJ2-7; D perhaps matches TRBD2 (7 bases). The length of the CDR3 is 16 residues. Germline values: CDR1 MDHEN, CDR2 SYDVKM. V was clipped by 5 bases and J by 4 bases, with 21 bases between them. Here the CDR3 reads CASSPSLGGGPYEQYF. The CDR3 coding sequence is TGTGCCAGCAGTCCCTCCCTTGGGGGGGGGCCTTACGAGCAGTACTTC.

The rearrangement joins TRBV5-6 to TRBJ2-1; D call uncertain. In germline, CDR1 is SGHDT, CDR2 YYEEEE. This CDR3 contains 16 residues. Trimming took off 4 bases at V and 0 bases at J, with 14 bases between the two ends. The chain's CDR3 is CASSPRYIRSYNEQFF. Here the CDR3 DNA reads TGTGCCAGCAGCCCAAGATACATCCGCTCCTACAATGAGCAGTTCTTC.

The genes are TRBV6-5 and TRBJ1-1, with 12 bases aligning to TRBD1. Unmatched junction bases numbered 7, after V lost 7 bases and J lost 4 bases. The CDR3 totals 15 residues. Germline lookup yields CDR1 MNHEY and CDR2 SVGAGI. DNA for the CDR3: TGTGCCAGCACTAAGGGACAGGGGGCTGGCACTGAAGCTTTCTTT. It specifies CASTKGQGAGTEAFF.

The genes are TRBV18 and TRBJ1-2; a weak D match, TRBD1 (6 bases). The ends were cut back, 3 bases at V and 3 bases at J, with 11 bases in the middle. This CDR3 has 14 residues. CDR1 and CDR2 (germline): KGHSH, LQKENI. CDR3 DNA: TGTGCCAGCTCACCCTGGGGGGCGGACTATGGCTACACCTTC. It specifies CASSPWGADYGYTF.

The V call is TRBV3-1 (or the pseudogene TRBV3-2), the J call TRBJ2-3; no firm D call. The CDR3 consists of 16 residues. The germline CDR1 and CDR2 sequences are LGHDT and YNNKEL (reference sequence). V lost 2 bases to trimming and J lost 3 bases, with 15 bases between them. CDR3 amino acids: CASSQWVGFGTDTQYF. CDR3 bases: TGTGCCAGCAGCCAATGGGTGGGGTTCGGGACAGATACGCAGTATTTT.

The genes are TRBV27 and TRBJ1-6, with 7 positions matching TRBD1. The CDR3 length is 14 residues. Germline V gives CDR1 MNHEY, CDR2 SMNVEV (reference sequence). J was trimmed by 6 bases and V by 7 bases; bases with no gene match: 6. CDR3 sequence (DNA): TGTGCCAGCAAGGGGACAGCTCCTAATTCACCCCTCCACTTT. It specifies CASKGTAPNSPLHF.

This clone was recorded once. This chain joins TRBV5-4 and TRBJ2-7; 7 positions match TRBD2. CDR3 size: 13 residues. Germline V gives CDR1 SGHNT, CDR2 YYREEE (reference sequence). V trimming: 4 bases; J trimming: 3 bases; junction bases outside the gene matches: 4. CDR3 protein: CASSPGLNYEQYF. For the CDR3, the DNA is TGTGCCAGCAGCCCGGGACTAAACTACGAGCAGTACTTC.

About this clone itself: This same CDR3 is encoded by further DNA sequences in the sample. This chain joins TRBV11-2 and TRBJ1-2; perhaps TRBD1 as D (6 bases). The CDR3 runs to 13 residues. V lost 5 bases to trimming and J lost 2 bases, with 9 bases between them. Germline CDR1 SGHAT, CDR2 FQNNGV. This CDR3 is CASSAGQNYGYTF. The DNA of the CDR3 is TGTGCCAGCAGCGCCGGACAGAACTATGGCTACACCTTC.

The V gene is TRBV7-8, the J gene TRBJ2-2; unclear D gene. CDR1 SGHVS and CDR2 FQNEAQ come from the germline V gene. The CDR3 spans 16 residues. The V end lost 5 bases, the J end lost 3 bases, and 16 bases lay between the germline ends. Written as DNA, the CDR3 is TGTGCCAGCAGCGCTAGGCCTCAAGGTTACACCGGGGAGCTGTTTTTT. It codes for CASSARPQGYTGELFF.

This chain connects TRBV3-1 (or the pseudogene TRBV3-2) to TRBJ1-2; no definite D call. Per germline, CDR1 LGHDT and CDR2 YNNKEL (reference sequence). V was clipped by 4 bases and J by 2 bases, with 11 bases between them. CDR3 length: 14 residues. CDR3 region: CASSPSVINYGYTF. DNA for the CDR3: TGTGCCAGCAGCCCCTCGGTGATCAACTATGGCTACACCTTC.

The chain links TRBV6-2 or TRBV6-3 to TRBJ1-1, with no clear D. In germline, CDR1 is MNHEY, CDR2 SVGEGT. The CDR3 contains 13 residues. V lost 4 bases, J lost 0 bases, and 6 bases lay in between. CDR3 nucleotides: TGTGCCAGCAGTTCCGGGTTGAACACTGAAGCTTTCTTT. Translated: CASSSGLNTEAFF.

The chain employs TRBV7-9 and TRBJ2-7; 7 nucleotides match TRBD1. V lost 5 bases and J lost 1; bases outside the gene matches: 5. Looked up from germline, CDR1 is SEHNR and CDR2 is FQNEAQ (reference sequence). This CDR3 region has 14 residues. CDR3 DNA sequence: TGTGCCAGCAGCCGGACAGGAAATTCCTACGAGCAGTACTTC. This encodes CASSRTGNSYEQYF.

The chain joins TRBV28 to TRBJ1-1; D remains unclear. The V end lost 10 bases, the J end lost 1 base, and 13 bases lay between the germline ends. CDR1 is MDHEN and CDR2 is SYDVKM in the germline V gene. The CDR3 is 13 amino acids. CDR3 protein: CATLAAGNTEAFF. The CDR3 region has the DNA TGTGCCACCTTGGCGGCGGGGAACACTGAAGCTTTCTTT.